The 22 T cell receptor beta chains listed next were all sequenced from one sample in a study of cytomegalovirus exposure and HLA in healthy donors. Primers: 60 Vbeta forward and 13 Jbeta reverse. Produced via immunoSEQ multiplex PCR; TCRdb's table is partial and in-frame only. This sample has about 110,000 clones, with roughly 86% found just once. Sequenced input: PBMCs. These receptors all stem from a man aged 35-49 years in good health and CMV-seronegative.

This clone was counted only a few times. V and J are TRBV4-3 and TRBJ2-3; 11 nucleotides agree with TRBD2. V lost 0 bases to trimming and J lost 0 bases; unmatched junction nucleotides: 2. This CDR3 comprises 17 residues. Germline-derived CDR1 and CDR2 are LGHNA and YSLEER. CDR3 residues: CASSQELAGGSTDTQYF. The CDR3 DNA reads as TGCGCCAGCAGCCAAGAGCTAGCGGGGGGTAGCACAGATACGCAGTATTTT.

The genes are TRBV5-4 and TRBJ1-1; D might be TRBD1 (6 bases). Germline V gene data show CDR1 as SGHNT and CDR2 as YYREEE (reference sequence). The CDR3 is made up of 14 amino acids. V was pared by 6 bases and J by 4 bases, with 16 bases between. CDR3 region: CASTTQGKGTEAFF. DNA of the CDR3: TGTGCCAGCACCACACAGGGTAAGGGCACTGAAGCTTTCTTT.

J is TRBJ2-3 and V is TRBV13, with D maybe TRBD2 (6 bases). The germline CDR1 and CDR2 sequences are PRHDT and FYEKMQ (reference sequence). V shed 5 bases and J shed 2 bases, with 14 bases lying between them. The CDR3 covers 15 residues. The CDR3 here is CASSRLRGLTDTQYF. In DNA, the CDR3 is TGTGCCAGCAGCCGTTTGCGGGGTCTCACAGATACGCAGTATTTT.

The chain combines TRBV5-1 with TRBJ1-1; D call uncertain. V was clipped by 4 bases and J by 11 bases, with 24 bases between them. CDR1 is SGHRS and CDR2 is YFSETQ in the germline V gene. The CDR3 loop spans 15 amino acids. The CDR3 reads CASSRPDSSPLEAFF. The CDR3 DNA follows: TGCGCCAGCAGCCGCCCGGACTCCTCACCTCTTGAGGCTTTCTTT.

The chain has TRBV5-1 and TRBJ1-6; D remains ambiguous. The germline V gene has CDR1 SGHRS and CDR2 YFSETQ. V was cut by 4 bases and J by 7 bases, with 12 bases left in between. The CDR3 consists of 14 residues. CDR3 residues: CASSAGSGNSPLHF. CDR3 coding DNA: TGCGCCAGCAGCGCGGGGAGTGGCAATTCACCCCTCCACTTT.

The V call is TRBV29-1, the J call TRBJ1-2, with D tentatively TRBD1 (6 bases). Germline V gives CDR1 SQVTM, CDR2 ANQGSEA. The V and J ends lost 7 bases and 6 bases respectively, with 15 bases between them. The CDR3 covers 12 residues. The CDR3 region has the DNA TGCAGCGCAACCCCAGGGGCCCATGGCTACACCTTC. Its protein product is CSATPGAHGYTF.

The V and J genes are TRBV2 and TRBJ1-4, with D possibly being TRBD1 (5 bases). Trimming took 1 base from V and 4 from J, leaving 10 bases between them. In germline, CDR1 is SNHLY, CDR2 FYNNEI. The CDR3 is 15 amino acids. DNA of the CDR3: TGTGCCAGCAGTGAAGGGAGGGGAAATAATGAAAAACTGTTTTTT. Protein: CASSEGRGNNEKLFF.

This chain links TRBV5-1 with TRBJ1-3; 8 bases map to TRBD1. Germline assignment: CDR1 SGHRS and CDR2 YFSETQ. The V and J ends lost 0 bases and 8 bases, in that order; junction bases with no gene match: 4. The CDR3 is 14 amino acids. As DNA, the CDR3 is TGCGCCAGCAGCTTGGACGGACAGGGCTACACCATATATTTT. Protein product: CASSLDGQGYTIYF.

The chain employs TRBV7-9 and TRBJ2-7; 8 bases fit TRBD1. This CDR3 comprises 16 residues. Looked up from germline, CDR1 is SEHNR and CDR2 is FQNEAQ (reference sequence). The V gene end was trimmed by 1 base and the J gene end by 0 bases; junction bases not matched to a gene: 5. The CDR3 nucleotides are TGTGCCAGCAGCTTAGTTCAGGGGGCCAGCTCCTACGAGCAGTACTTC. Residues: CASSLVQGASSYEQYF. The whole variable domain, remainder taken from reference TRBV7-9 and TRBJ2-7, is DTGVSQNPRHKITKRGQNVTFRCDPISEHNRLYWYRQTLGQGPEFLTYFQNEAQLEKSRLLSDRFSAERPKGSFSTLEIQRTEQGDSAMYLCASSLVQGASSYEQYFGPGTRLTVT.

This rearrangement joins TRBV9 to TRBJ2-5; perhaps TRBD1 as D (7 bases). Trimming left V 4 bases short and J 5 bases short, with 15 bases between. This CDR3 has 14 amino acids. Per germline, CDR1 SGDLS and CDR2 YYNGEE. CDR3 sequence: CASSPGGFWETQYF. CDR3 nucleotide sequence: TGTGCCAGCAGCCCAGGGGGGTTCTGGGAGACCCAGTACTTC.

In its sample, this clone was seen a few times. This rearrangement joins TRBV14 to TRBJ2-3, with 8 bases matching TRBD2. Germline values: CDR1 SGHDN, CDR2 FVKESK. J lost 1 base, V lost 1 base, and 1 base had no gene match. The CDR3 has 15 residues. The CDR3 here is CASSQATSGTDTQYF. For the CDR3, the DNA is TGTGCCAGCAGCCAAGCGACTAGCGGCACAGATACGCAGTATTTT. The whole variable domain, filled in from reference TRBV14 and TRBJ2-3, reads EAGVTQFPSHSVIEKGQTVTLRCDPISGHDNLYWYRRVMGKEIKFLLHFVKESKQDESGMPNNRFLAERTGGTYSTLKVQPAELEDSGVYFCASSQATSGTDTQYFGPGTRLTVL.

The chain combines TRBV7-2 with TRBJ2-3; the D gene is possibly TRBD2 (6 bases). V was cut by 5 bases and J by 2 bases, with 17 bases left in between. This CDR3 region has 16 residues. In germline, CDR1 is SGHTA, CDR2 FQGNSA. The CDR3 DNA follows: TGTGCCAGCAGCCCGATAGGGGACTTTCTCACAGATACGCAGTATTTT. It encodes CASSPIGDFLTDTQYF.

This clone was picked up one time. The rearrangement links TRBV29-1 to TRBJ2-5; 8 positions agree with TRBD2. Germline loops: CDR1 SQVTM, CDR2 ANQGSEA. The ends lost 8 bases at V and 2 bases at J; junction bases unmatched: 4. This CDR3 has 12 residues. As DNA, the CDR3 is TGCAGCCTCACTAGCGGTCAAGAGACCCAGTACTTC. Translated, it gives CSLTSGQETQYF.

The chain recombines TRBV7-2 with TRBJ1-2; D uncertain. Germline V gene lookup returns CDR1 SGHTA and CDR2 FQGNSA. Trimming removed 2 bases at V and 3 bases at J, with 7 bases between. This CDR3 spans 13 amino acids. The CDR3 here is CASSLLGDYGYTF. The CDR3 nucleotides read TGTGCCAGCAGCTTATTGGGCGACTATGGCTACACCTTC.

The V and J genes are TRBV30 and TRBJ2-7, with D unclear. From germline, CDR1 is GTSNPN and CDR2 SVGIG (reference sequence). There are 13 residues in the CDR3. V lost 2 bases to trimming and J lost 0 bases, with 8 bases between them. This chain's CDR3 is CAWSHLDSYEQYF. As DNA, the CDR3 is TGTGCCTGGAGTCACCTAGACTCCTACGAGCAGTACTTC.

The J gene is TRBJ2-7, the V gene TRBV29-1; no clear D. CDR1 and CDR2 (germline): SQVTM, ANQGSEA. CDR3 size: 12 residues. Trimming pared 3 bases from V and 0 bases from J, leaving 6 bases between. The CDR3 sequence is CSVEGPSYEQYF. In DNA form, the CDR3 reads TGCAGCGTTGAGGGCCCCTCCTACGAGCAGTACTTC.

V and J are TRBV5-1 and TRBJ2-1, with 8 bases that match TRBD2. CDR3 length: 18 amino acids. V lost 4 bases to trimming and J lost 0 bases; unmatched junction nucleotides: 12. Germline values: CDR1 SGHRS, CDR2 YFSETQ. In DNA form, the CDR3 reads TGCGCCAGCAGCGGACCCGGGACTAGTGAAGGCTCCTACAATGAGCAGTTCTTC. This encodes CASSGPGTSEGSYNEQFF.

This clone was observed once. This chain connects TRBV7-3 to TRBJ2-2; D gene uncertain. CDR1 and CDR2 (germline): SGHTA, FQGTGA. The CDR3 covers 14 residues. V lost 4 bases to trimming and J lost 1 base, with 7 bases between them. CDR3 amino acids: CASSSTLNTGELFF. DNA of the CDR3: TGTGCCAGCAGCTCTACCTTGAACACCGGGGAGCTGTTTTTT.

The V gene is TRBV19, the J gene TRBJ2-2; tentative D call: TRBD1 (6 bases). The length of the CDR3 is 15 residues. Germline loops: CDR1 LNHDA, CDR2 SQIVND (reference sequence). Trimming removed 3 bases from V and 4 bases from J, with 12 bases in between. The CDR3 sequence: CASSIPGALTGELFF. DNA of the CDR3: TGTGCCAGTAGTATCCCAGGGGCCCTCACCGGGGAGCTGTTTTTT.

The sample holds a few counts of this clone. The chain links TRBV5-1 to TRBJ2-1, with a possible D match to TRBD1 (5 bases). The CDR3 runs 15 residues. Trimming shortened V by 0 bases and J by 4 bases, and 11 bases separated the two germline ends. In germline, CDR1 is SGHRS, CDR2 YFSETQ. Here the CDR3 reads CASSLEGRDYNEQFF. CDR3 DNA sequence: TGCGCCAGCAGCTTGGAGGGCAGGGATTACAATGAGCAGTTCTTC.

The chain has TRBV7-2 and TRBJ1-2, with 7 bases matching TRBD1. CDR1 and CDR2 (germline): SGHTA, FQGNSA. With 4 bases clipped from V and 0 bases from J, the junction kept 5 bases outside the gene matches. The CDR3 consists of 15 residues. CDR3 loop: CASSSQGSANYGYTF. The CDR3, as DNA: TGTGCCAGCAGCTCACAGGGGTCAGCTAACTATGGCTACACCTTC.

In DNA form, the CDR3 reads TGTGCCATCAGTGAGTCGGCTAGCGGGGGGGCCGGGCAGTTCTTC. Translation gives CAISESASGGAGQFF. The rearrangement uses TRBV10-3 and TRBJ2-1; 12 nucleotides line up with TRBD2. J lost 12 bases, V lost 0 bases, and 6 bases had no gene match. CDR1 is ENHRY and CDR2 is SYGVKD in the germline V gene. The CDR3 runs 15 residues.